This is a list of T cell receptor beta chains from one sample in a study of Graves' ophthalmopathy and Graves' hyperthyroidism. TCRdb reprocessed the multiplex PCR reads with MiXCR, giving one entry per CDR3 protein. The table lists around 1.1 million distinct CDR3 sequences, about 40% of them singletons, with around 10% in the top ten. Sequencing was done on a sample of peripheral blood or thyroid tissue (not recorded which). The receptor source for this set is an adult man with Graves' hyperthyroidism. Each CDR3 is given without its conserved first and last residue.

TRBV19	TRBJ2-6	ASSIGSNVLT
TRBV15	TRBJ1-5	ATSSFPQGPSKINQPQH
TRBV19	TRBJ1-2	ASRPWEGFSYGYT
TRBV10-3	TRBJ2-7	ATRGSYEQY
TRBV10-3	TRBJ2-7	AITTEAYEQY
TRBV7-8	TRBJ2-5	ANSPAYAVETQY
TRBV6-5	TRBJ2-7	ASSPRSGPAYEQY
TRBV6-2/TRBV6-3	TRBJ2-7	ASSSSTSGRIKEY
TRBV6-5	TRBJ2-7	ASSYVGGDEQY
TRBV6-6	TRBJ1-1	ASSYSGDGAEAF
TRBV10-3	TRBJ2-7	AISEPGLAEQY
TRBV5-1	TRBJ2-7	ASSPGLAGGQSSYEQY
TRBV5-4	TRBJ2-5	ASSLVIGGQVQETQY
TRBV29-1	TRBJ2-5	SVVEGDTQY
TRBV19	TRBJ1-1	ASSTGLRATEAF
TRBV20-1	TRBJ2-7	SARPEPPPLAGGHEQY
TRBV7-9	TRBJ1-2	ASSWGQSYRNYGYT
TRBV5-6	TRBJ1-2	ASSRSGTHSYYGYT
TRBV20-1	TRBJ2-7	SALRQGTSYEQY
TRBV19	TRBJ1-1	ASTAQGRGRDTEAF
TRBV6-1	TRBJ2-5	ASSREYTQETQY
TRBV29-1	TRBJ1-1	SVTGTGALI
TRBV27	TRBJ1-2	ASSPLTGEYGYT
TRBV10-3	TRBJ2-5	AISETGGSLQETQY
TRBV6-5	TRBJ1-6	ASSYDPGVSPLH
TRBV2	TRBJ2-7	ASSREGLKY
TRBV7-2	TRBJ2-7	ASSLEVRAEQY
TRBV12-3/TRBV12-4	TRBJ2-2	ASSQRQGGSGELF
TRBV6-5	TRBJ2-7	ASSPQAEWRLY
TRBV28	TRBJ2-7	ASSYRGRPYEQY
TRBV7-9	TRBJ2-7	ASSSERTAGSSYEQY
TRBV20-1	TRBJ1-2	SAEAESYGYT
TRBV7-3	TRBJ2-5	ASSLTGTSAGEQY
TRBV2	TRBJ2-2	ASSEGGAAGELF
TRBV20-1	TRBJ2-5	SAKAGTELQETQY
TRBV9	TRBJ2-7	ASSVEGNGSSYEQY
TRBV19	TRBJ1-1	ASGRGKNTEAF
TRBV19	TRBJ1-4	ASREEITSRSNEKLF
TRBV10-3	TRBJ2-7	ATSHGFEQY
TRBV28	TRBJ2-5	ASRSPGEETQY
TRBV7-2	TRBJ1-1	ASCRGRSSTEAF
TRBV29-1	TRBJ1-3	SVAWTGTSSGNTIY
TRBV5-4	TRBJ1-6	ASSFTGGGSPLH
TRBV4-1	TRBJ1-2	ASSQDTGGIKGYT
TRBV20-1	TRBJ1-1	SARQGDTEAF
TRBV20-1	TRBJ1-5	SASFRAGGNQPQH
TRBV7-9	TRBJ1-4	ASSYGGGWEKLF
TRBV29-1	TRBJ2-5	SVEDYIQETQY
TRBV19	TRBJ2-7	ASSAGTGGLEQY
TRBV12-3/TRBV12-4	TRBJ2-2	ASRSGLAGVTGELF
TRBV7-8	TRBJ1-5	ASSLRDRDNQPQH
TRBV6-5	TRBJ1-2	VIQGLGYT
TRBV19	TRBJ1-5	ASSIDARGSVQPQH
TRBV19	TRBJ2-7	ASTRTSGSFNEQY